A single sample is the source of the 31 T cell receptor beta chains below, sequenced in a study of Graves' ophthalmopathy and Graves' hyperthyroidism. Using RNA transcripts, the TCR beta CDR3 regions were amplified. Scientists carried out first-round RT-PCR using HTBI primers and then a second-round multiplex PCR. TCRdb used MiXCR to reprocess the multiplex PCR reads, holding one entry per CDR3 protein. The repertoire holds over a million distinct CDR3 sequences, with roughly 35% as singletons. Sequenced material: peripheral blood or thyroid tissue (not recorded which). These receptors were collected from an adult man with Graves' hyperthyroidism.

The chain joins TRBV15 to TRBJ1-5; TRBD1 is a possible D gene (6 bases). CDR3 length: 15 residues. V was cut by 0 bases and J by 10 bases, with 16 bases left in between. Per the germline V gene, CDR1 is LNHNV and CDR2 is YYDKDF (reference sequence). For the CDR3, the DNA is TGTGCCACCAGCAGAGATCGGGCAGGGGAATCACCCCAGCATTTT. The encoded protein is CATSRDRAGESPQHF.

This clonotype was observed at least ten times. The genes are TRBV25-1 and TRBJ1-4, with 9 bases lining up with TRBD1. Trimming cost V 11 bases and J 4 bases; bases outside gene matches: 8. The CDR3 length is 14 residues. Per the germline V gene, CDR1 is MGHDK and CDR2 is SYGVNS. The CDR3 region has the DNA TGTGCCGGGCCGGACAGGGGCCGTAATGAAAAACTGTTTTTT. Protein: CAGPDRGRNEKLFF.

This clonotype showed up just a few times. The chain uses TRBV11-2 and TRBJ1-2; TRBD1 matches at 7 bases. V trimming: 4 bases; J trimming: 8 bases; junction bases outside the gene matches: 13. The CDR3 is 15 residues long. The germline V gene encodes CDR1 SGHAT and CDR2 FQNNGV. The DNA for the CDR3 is TGTGCCAGCAGCTCATGGACAGGCTCAGTGGCCGGCTACACCTTC. It yields the protein CASSSWTGSVAGYTF.

This clonotype came up a few times. The V gene is TRBV7-2, the J gene TRBJ1-6; D unclear. Germline V gene lookup returns CDR1 SGHTA and CDR2 FQGNSA. Trimming cost V 5 bases and J 14 bases, with 22 bases left between them. The CDR3 is made up of 15 amino acids. The CDR3 nucleotides read TGTGCCAGCAGCCTCGCCATGGACGGGCCGACCGCCCTCCACTTT. Translation: CASSLAMDGPTALHF.

The CDR3 is CSAREQERTEAFF. CDR3 DNA sequence: TGCAGTGCTAGGGAACAGGAGAGGACTGAAGCTTTCTTT. The chain combines TRBV20-1 with TRBJ1-1; D perhaps matches TRBD1 (5 bases). CDR1 is DFQATT and CDR2 is SNEGSKA in the germline V gene (reference sequence). V was cut by 3 bases and J by 5 bases, with 13 bases left in between. The CDR3 loop spans 13 amino acids.

This clonotype has at least ten counts. The chain employs TRBV10-3 and TRBJ2-7; 9 nucleotides agree with TRBD1. The length of the CDR3 is 16 residues. V lost 3 bases and J lost 4; bases outside the gene matches: 10. CDR1 and CDR2 (germline): ENHRY, SYGVKD. The CDR3 sequence: CAISEIPGQGRYEQYF. In nucleotides, the CDR3 is TGTGCCATCAGTGAAATTCCGGGACAGGGACGGTACGAGCAGTACTTC.

The sample holds many counts of this clonotype. The chain joins TRBV7-9 to TRBJ1-2, with 7 bases identical to TRBD1. Germline CDR1 and CDR2: SEHNR and FQNEAQ (reference sequence). V gave up 5 bases and J gave up 4 bases; unmatched junction bases: 7. This CDR3 contains 14 residues. The CDR3 DNA reads TGTGCCAGCAGCCCCAGACAGGGTACCTATGGCTACACCTTC. Its protein is CASSPRQGTYGYTF.

This clonotype was picked up many times. V and J are TRBV7-2 and TRBJ2-7; 11 bases map to TRBD1. V lost 6 bases, J lost 3 bases, and 4 bases stayed unmatched. The CDR3 has 14 amino acids. Looked up from germline, CDR1 is SGHTA and CDR2 is FQGNSA. The CDR3 DNA follows: TGTGCCAGCAGACAAGGGACAGGGGGCTACGAGCAGTACTTC. The encoded protein is CASRQGTGGYEQYF.

This clonotype was recorded at least ten times. CDR3 region: CASSSSSQGEAFF. The CDR3 DNA follows: TGCGCCAGCAGCTCAAGCTCCCAGGGTGAAGCTTTCTTT. This chain links TRBV5-1 with TRBJ1-1; possibly TRBD1 for D (5 bases). CDR1 and CDR2 (germline): SGHRS, YFSETQ. The CDR3 consists of 13 residues. V dropped 3 bases and J dropped 7 bases, with 13 bases sitting between them. Full variable domain (remainder filled in from reference TRBV5-1 and TRBJ1-1): KAGVTQTPRYLIKTRGQQVTLSCSPISGHRSVSWYQQTPGQGLQFLFEYFSETQRNKGNFPGRFSGRQFSNSRSEMNVSTLELGDSALYLCASSSSSQGEAFFGQGTRLTVV.

This clonotype was seen repeatedly, ten times or more. V usage is TRBV7-9 and J usage is TRBJ2-7, with D uncertain. Trimming cost V 2 bases and J 3 bases, with 8 bases left between them. The CDR3 extends over 13 amino acids. Germline V gene lookup returns CDR1 SEHNR and CDR2 FQNEAQ (reference sequence). In DNA, the CDR3 is TGTGCCAGCAGCTTAAGGGCTGACTACGAGCAGTACTTC. Its translation: CASSLRADYEQYF.

This clonotype was observed at least ten times. V is TRBV12-3 or TRBV12-4 and J is TRBJ1-5; D is uncertain. Trimming removed 1 base from V and 2 bases from J, with 6 bases in between. CDR3 length: 14 amino acids. CDR3 region: CASSLGRRNQPQHF. The CDR3 DNA reads as TGTGCCAGCAGTTTAGGACGCCGCAATCAGCCCCAGCATTTT.

V usage is TRBV25-1 and J usage is TRBJ2-5; 9 bases are shared with TRBD2. Germline V gene lookup returns CDR1 MGHDK and CDR2 SYGVNS. The CDR3 runs to 17 residues. V shed 8 bases, J shed 7 bases, and the junction held 20 bases outside the gene matches. The CDR3 nucleotides read TGTGCCAGCGTCGGGCTAGCGGGGCAGACCATAAAGGGGACCCAGTACTTC. It specifies CASVGLAGQTIKGTQYF.

The V call is TRBV29-1, the J call TRBJ2-6, with 10 bases fitting TRBD1. This CDR3 spans 16 amino acids. The germline V gene encodes CDR1 SQVTM and CDR2 ANQGSEA. With 3 bases clipped from V and 0 bases from J, the junction kept 2 bases outside the gene matches. CDR3 in amino acids: CSVDRTGGSGANVLTF. Here the CDR3 DNA reads TGCAGCGTTGACCGGACAGGGGGCTCTGGGGCCAACGTCCTGACTTTC.

The chain employs TRBV28 and TRBJ2-7; D possibly corresponds to TRBD2 (6 bases). Between the trimmed V and J ends, which lost 8 bases and 2 bases, there was a span of 13 bases. The germline V gene has CDR1 MDHEN and CDR2 SYDVKM. This CDR3 has 13 residues. The CDR3 reads CASRGIPTYEQYF. The CDR3 coding sequence is TGTGCCAGCCGGGGGATACCTACCTACGAGCAGTACTTC.

In its sample, this clonotype was seen many times. The rearrangement uses TRBV20-1 and TRBJ1-2; D remains unclear. CDR1 DFQATT and CDR2 SNEGSKA come from the germline V gene (reference sequence). This CDR3 comprises 14 residues. V lost 3 bases to trimming and J lost 2 bases, with 13 bases between them. This chain's CDR3 is CSARAETSNYGYTF. CDR3 coding DNA: TGCAGTGCTAGGGCCGAGACGTCAAACTATGGCTACACCTTC.

In its sample, this clonotype was seen once. V is TRBV7-9 and J is TRBJ1-1; TRBD1 might be the D (5 bases). From germline, CDR1 is SEHNR and CDR2 FQNEAQ (reference sequence). V lost 5 bases to trimming and J lost 7 bases, with 14 bases between them. CDR3 length equals 13 residues. CDR3 bases: TGTGCCAGCAGCCCGGGGCAGATCTATGAAGCTTTCTTT. It translates to CASSPGQIYEAFF.

The gene calls are TRBV6-5 and TRBJ1-2, with unresolved D. Between the trimmed V and J ends, which lost 6 bases and 6 bases, there was a span of 14 bases. This CDR3 spans 13 amino acids. CDR1 is MNHEY, CDR2 SVGAGI, per germline. CDR3 sequence (DNA): TGTGCCAGCAGACCGGACCCGGGTGATGGCTACACCTTC. Translating gives CASRPDPGDGYTF.

The table lists this clonotype with many counts. This chain joins TRBV7-2 and TRBJ1-2; D might be TRBD1 (6 bases). Trimming pared 5 bases from V and 6 bases from J, leaving 22 bases between. This CDR3 region has 16 residues. Germline lookup yields CDR1 SGHTA and CDR2 FQGNSA. CDR3 residues: CASSPILLTGQNGYTF. The CDR3, as DNA: TGTGCCAGCAGCCCCATACTGCTGACAGGTCAAAATGGCTACACCTTC.

This clonotype was observed many times. This chain joins TRBV7-9 and TRBJ1-1; D gene uncertain. The CDR3 is made up of 14 amino acids. Between the trimmed V and J ends, which lost 1 base and 3 bases, there was a span of 9 bases. Germline V gene sequence: CDR1 SEHNR, CDR2 FQNEAQ (reference sequence). The CDR3 nucleotides are TGTGCCAGCAGCTTAGTAACGGGGTACACTGAAGCTTTCTTT. It encodes CASSLVTGYTEAFF.

For this clonotype: The germline gene is not matched at one end of the junction; a read error may be the cause. The rearrangement links TRBV10-2 to TRBJ1-6; D is undetermined. Germline V lookup: CDR1 WSHSY, CDR2 SAAADI. This CDR3 contains 18 residues. CDR3 amino acids: CASSEGVMESPYNSPLHF. CDR3 sequence (DNA): TGTGCCAGCAGTGAAGGAGTAATGGAGAGCCCCTATAATTCACCCCTCCACTTT.

This clonotype was seen a handful of times. This could be a read error, since a much larger clone is one nucleotide away. This chain connects TRBV9 to TRBJ2-5; D is perhaps TRBD2 (6 bases). There are 14 residues in the CDR3. V lost 2 bases and J lost 5, with 13 bases in between. Germline CDR1 and CDR2: SGDLS and YYNGEE. CDR3 nucleotide sequence: TGTGCCAGCAGCGTGAATCATGGGAGGGAGACCCAGTACTTC. Its translation: CASSVNHGRETQYF. The full variable domain, completed using reference TRBV9 and TRBJ2-5, is DSGVTQTPKHLITATGQRVTLRCSPRSGDLSVYWYQQSLDQGLQFLIQYYNGEERAKGNILERFSAQQFPDLHSELNLSSLELGDSALYFCASSVNHGRETQYFGPGTRLLVL.

The CDR3 nucleotides read TGTGCCATCAGTGCTGGGGGGTGGGTGAACACTGAAGCTTTCTTT. Translating gives CAISAGGWVNTEAFF. The chain couples TRBV10-3 to TRBJ1-1; a possible D gene is TRBD1 (5 bases). Germline V gene lookup returns CDR1 ENHRY and CDR2 SYGVKD. The CDR3 is 15 residues long. Deletions cut 4 bases from V and 0 bases from J, with 12 bases between.

This clonotype was observed at least ten times. This chain connects TRBV30 to TRBJ1-1; D uncertain. The CDR3 extends over 14 amino acids. V lost 0 bases and J lost 1, with 9 bases in between. Per germline, CDR1 GTSNPN and CDR2 SVGIG (reference sequence). This CDR3 is CAWSVGEENTEAFF. The CDR3 DNA reads as TGTGCCTGGAGTGTAGGTGAGGAGAACACTGAAGCTTTCTTT.

This clonotype was counted ten times or more. J is TRBJ2-5 and V is TRBV12-3 or TRBV12-4; TRBD2 matches 10 bases. The CDR3 loop spans 15 amino acids. V was pared by 7 bases and J by 5 bases, with 10 bases of the junction left unmatched. CDR3 residues: CASTPVQAGGETQYF. The DNA for the CDR3 is TGTGCCAGCACCCCCGTTCAAGCGGGAGGGGAGACCCAGTACTTC.

This clonotype was seen ten or more times. The rearrangement links TRBV12-3 or TRBV12-4 to TRBJ2-5; D might be TRBD2 (6 bases). Trimming left V 3 bases short and J 4 bases short, with 15 bases between. The CDR3 is 15 residues long. CDR3 sequence (DNA): TGTGCCAGCAGTTTCCACCCACGGGAGCCAGAGACCCAGTACTTC. It encodes CASSFHPREPETQYF.

In this sample, this clonotype turned up many times. The chain couples TRBV6-2 or TRBV6-3 to TRBJ1-1; no reliable D call. The length of the CDR3 is 13 residues. Germline lookup yields CDR1 MNHEY and CDR2 SVGEGT. V dropped 7 bases and J dropped 6 bases, with 15 bases sitting between them. CDR3 coding DNA: TGTGCCAGCAAGGCCTCATTACTCCCTGAAGCTTTCTTT. The encoded protein is CASKASLLPEAFF.

On this clonotype itself: Mismatch with germline at one junction end may stem from a read error. This chain connects TRBV6-2 or TRBV6-3 to TRBJ1-1; possible D gene TRBD1, 5 bases. CDR3 length: 14 residues. CDR1 is MNHEY and CDR2 is SVGEGT in the germline V gene. The CDR3 protein is CAISGREGGTEAFF. In nucleotides, the CDR3 is TGTGCCATCAGTGGCAGGGAGGGCGGCACTGAAGCTTTCTTT.

This clonotype appeared many times. CDR3 amino acids: CAIGPRGSPLHF. The CDR3 bases are TGCGCCATAGGGCCTCGTGGGTCACCCCTCCACTTT. J is TRBJ1-6 and V is TRBV10-2; D is uncertain. V gave up 10 bases and J gave up 10 bases, with 14 bases separating them. CDR3 length: 12 amino acids. Germline V CDR1 and CDR2: WSHSY, SAAADI.

This chain uses TRBV12-3 or TRBV12-4 with TRBJ1-6, with D tentatively TRBD1 (5 bases). V was shortened by 4 bases and J by 10 bases, with 14 bases between the two germline ends. CDR3 length: 14 residues. In nucleotides, the CDR3 is TGTGCCAGCAGTTGGGGAGGGGCTAGCTCACCCCTCCACTTT. Its protein is CASSWGGASSPLHF.

V and J are TRBV24-1 and TRBJ2-7; TRBD2 might be the D (5 bases). The V end was cut by 5 bases, the J end by 5 bases, with 9 bases between. Germline V lookup: CDR1 KGHDR, CDR2 SFDVKD. This CDR3 has 12 residues. CDR3 coding DNA: TGTGCCACCAGTGTTGAGGGTCACGAGCAGTACTTC. As protein: CATSVEGHEQYF.

V usage is TRBV29-1 and J usage is TRBJ1-1; possibly TRBD1 for D (5 bases). The CDR3 contains 13 residues. CDR1 SQVTM and CDR2 ANQGSEA come from the germline V gene. The V end lost 4 bases, the J end lost 0 bases, and 9 bases lay between the germline ends. The CDR3 region has the DNA TGCAGCGTTGGGCAGGACATGAACACTGAAGCTTTCTTT. This translates into CSVGQDMNTEAFF.